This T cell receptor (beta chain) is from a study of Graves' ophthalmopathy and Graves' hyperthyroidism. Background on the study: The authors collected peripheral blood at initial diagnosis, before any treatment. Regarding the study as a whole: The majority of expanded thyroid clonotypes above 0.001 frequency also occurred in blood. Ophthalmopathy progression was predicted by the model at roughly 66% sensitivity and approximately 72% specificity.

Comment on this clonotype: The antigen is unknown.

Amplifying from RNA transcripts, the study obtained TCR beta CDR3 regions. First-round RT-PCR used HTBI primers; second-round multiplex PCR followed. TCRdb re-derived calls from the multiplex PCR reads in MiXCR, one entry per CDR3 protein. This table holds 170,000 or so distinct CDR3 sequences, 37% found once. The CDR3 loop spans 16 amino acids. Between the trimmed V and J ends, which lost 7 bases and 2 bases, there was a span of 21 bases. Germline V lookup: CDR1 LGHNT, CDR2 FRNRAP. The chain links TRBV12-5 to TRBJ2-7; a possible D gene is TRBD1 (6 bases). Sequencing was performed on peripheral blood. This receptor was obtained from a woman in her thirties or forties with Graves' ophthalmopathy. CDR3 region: CASAIDTRDKPYEQYF. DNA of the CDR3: TGTGCTAGTGCAATCGATACTCGGGACAAACCCTACGAGCAGTACTTC.